Each of the 18 T cell receptor beta chains below was sequenced from the same sample in a study of blood T cell repertoires in COVID-19. Profiled with immunoSEQ multiplex PCR; TCRdb holds only in-frame clones, not every one. The sample has roughly 50,000 clones, roughly nine tenths seen once. The sample taken for sequencing was peripheral blood. Receptor source: a woman in her sixties with active or convalescent COVID-19.

The chain uses TRBV5-4 and TRBJ2-3; TRBD1 is a possible D gene (6 bases). Germline CDR1 is SGHNT and CDR2 is YYREEE (reference sequence). Trimming left V 9 bases short and J 1 base short, with 15 bases between. The CDR3 is made up of 14 amino acids. CDR3 in DNA: TGTGCCACAGGGGTGCAGGGTGGCACAGATACGCAGTATTTT. It translates to CATGVQGGTDTQYF. The variable domain in full, with the rest retrieved from reference TRBV5-4 and TRBJ2-3, is ETGVTQSPTHLIKTRGQQVTLRCSSQSGHNTVSWYQQALGQGPQFIFQYYREEENGRGNFPPRFSGLQFPNYSSELNVNALELDDSALYLCATGVQGGTDTQYFGPGTRLTVL.

The chain carries TRBV11-2 and TRBJ2-1; 7 bases align to TRBD1. This CDR3 is 15 amino acids long. Germline lookup yields CDR1 SGHAT and CDR2 FQNNGV. V trimming: 5 bases; J trimming: 2 bases; junction bases outside the gene matches: 6. The CDR3 nucleotides are TGTGCCAGCAGCCTTGACAGGGCAACCTACAATGAGCAGTTCTTC. Translating gives CASSLDRATYNEQFF.

V and J are TRBV10-2 and TRBJ1-2; TRBD1 aligns across 7 bases. J was trimmed by 1 base and V by 3 bases; bases with no gene match: 5. This CDR3 has 15 residues. In germline, CDR1 is WSHSY, CDR2 SAAADI. In DNA form, the CDR3 reads TGCGCCAGCAGTGACATAGGGGGCGATAACTATGGCTACACCTTC. This sequence encodes CASSDIGGDNYGYTF.

The chain recombines TRBV27 with TRBJ1-5; possibly TRBD1 for D (6 bases). V lost 3 bases, J lost 4 bases, and 10 bases lay in between. This CDR3 comprises 14 residues. The V gene's germline CDR1 is MNHEY and CDR2 SMNVEV (reference sequence). The CDR3 is CASSFDRQNQPQHF. DNA of the CDR3: TGTGCCAGCAGTTTCGACAGGCAGAATCAGCCCCAGCATTTT.

This rearrangement joins TRBV28 to TRBJ2-5; D possibly corresponds to TRBD2 (5 bases). The CDR3 has 12 amino acids. The germline V gene encodes CDR1 MDHEN and CDR2 SYDVKM. V dropped 4 bases and J dropped 6 bases, with 9 bases sitting between them. This CDR3 is CASSSGSQTQYF. The CDR3 bases are TGTGCCAGCAGTTCGGGGAGTCAGACCCAGTACTTC. The whole variable domain, filled in from reference TRBV28 and TRBJ2-5, reads DVKVTQSSRYLVKRTGEKVFLECVQDMDHENMFWYRQDPGLGLRLIYFSYDVKMKEKGDIPEGYSVSREKKERFSLILESASTNQTSMYLCASSSGSQTQYFGPGTRLLVL.

The chain has TRBV7-3 and TRBJ2-2; D not certain. Trimming stripped 5 bases from V and 7 bases from J, with 8 bases between. This CDR3 spans 12 amino acids. Germline V gene sequence: CDR1 SGHTA, CDR2 FQGTGA. The CDR3 loop reads CASSPYGGELFF. In DNA form, the CDR3 reads TGTGCCAGCAGCCCCTATGGCGGGGAGCTGTTTTTT.

V is TRBV5-5 and J is TRBJ1-5, with 7 bases aligning to TRBD1. Germline V gene sequence: CDR1 SGHKS, CDR2 YYEKEE (reference sequence). Trimming at V came to 0 bases and at J to 2 bases, leaving 5 bases not matched to a gene. The CDR3 spans 16 residues. The CDR3 nucleotides are TGTGCCAGCAGCTTGGGACAGGGATATGGCAATCAGCCCCAGCATTTT. Protein product: CASSLGQGYGNQPQHF.

The V and J genes are TRBV5-1 and TRBJ1-1; D is ambiguous. The CDR3 is made up of 14 amino acids. Per the germline V gene, CDR1 is SGHRS and CDR2 is YFSETQ. Trimming took off 0 bases at V and 0 bases at J, with 6 bases between the two ends. The CDR3 DNA sequence: TGCGCCAGCAGCTTGGCCACGGTGAACACTGAAGCTTTCTTT. Residues: CASSLATVNTEAFF.

The chain uses TRBV28 and TRBJ1-5; 8 nucleotides match TRBD1. This CDR3 has 17 residues. Germline loops: CDR1 MDHEN, CDR2 SYDVKM. The J segment lost 6 bases and the V segment lost 2 bases, leaving 12 bases of the junction unmatched. CDR3 in amino acids: CASSLARQGIFGQPQHF. CDR3 nucleotides: TGTGCCAGCAGTTTAGCCCGACAGGGGATTTTTGGTCAGCCCCAGCATTTT.

The chain employs TRBV9 and TRBJ2-2; D possibly corresponds to TRBD2 (5 bases). The germline V and J ends were trimmed by 3 bases and 2 bases, with 11 bases remaining between them. CDR1 and CDR2 from the germline V gene are SGDLS and YYNGEE. This CDR3 is 15 amino acids long. Here the CDR3 DNA reads TGTGCCAGCAGCGACAACCGGGGAAACACCGGGGAGCTGTTTTTT. Translation: CASSDNRGNTGELFF.

V is TRBV5-1 and J is TRBJ1-1; no reliable D call. The V end was cut by 4 bases, the J end by 0 bases, with 10 bases between. This CDR3 is built from 14 residues. Germline CDR1 is SGHRS and CDR2 is YFSETQ. In DNA, the CDR3 is TGCGCCAGCAGCGCCGGGAGTATGAACACTGAAGCTTTCTTT. Translated: CASSAGSMNTEAFF.

The CDR3 region has the DNA TGTGCCAGCAGTGCCGAGTGGGCGGGGGAAGCTAACTATGGCTACACCTTC. Translating gives CASSAEWAGEANYGYTF. The genes are TRBV6-4 and TRBJ1-2, with D maybe TRBD1 (5 bases). In germline, CDR1 is MRHNA, CDR2 SNTAGT. V lost 4 bases, J lost 0 bases, and 18 bases lay in between. The CDR3 runs to 17 residues.

The chain has TRBV6-6 and TRBJ2-7, with D maybe TRBD1 (5 bases). Germline V gene lookup returns CDR1 MNHNY and CDR2 SVGAGI (reference sequence). The length of the CDR3 is 13 residues. The V end lost 2 bases, the J end lost 6 bases, and 11 bases lay between the germline ends. The CDR3 protein is CASSYPGASEQYF. In DNA form, the CDR3 reads TGTGCCAGCAGTTACCCTGGGGCAAGCGAGCAGTACTTC.

For this clone: Other nucleotide sequences from this sample produce the same CDR3. The chain links TRBV7-2 to TRBJ2-5; 8 bases agree with TRBD2. CDR3 length equals 14 residues. The germline V gene encodes CDR1 SGHTA and CDR2 FQGNSA. After removal of 9 bases from V and 2 bases from J, the junction contained 8 bases not matched to a gene. This CDR3 is CASKKTSVQETQYF. In DNA form, the CDR3 reads TGTGCCAGTAAAAAGACTAGCGTACAAGAGACCCAGTACTTC.

This chain joins TRBV2 and TRBJ2-1; perhaps TRBD1 as D (5 bases). V shed 9 bases and J shed 6 bases, with 15 bases lying between them. The length of the CDR3 is 13 residues. Germline values: CDR1 SNHLY, CDR2 FYNNEI. The CDR3 loop is CASSTDIGNEQFF. CDR3 coding DNA: TGTGCCAGTTCCACGGACATAGGCAATGAGCAGTTCTTC.

V usage is TRBV28 and J usage is TRBJ1-1; TRBD1 might be the D (5 bases). The V gene's germline CDR1 is MDHEN and CDR2 SYDVKM. The CDR3 is 12 residues long. V was shortened by 7 bases and J by 5 bases, with 11 bases between the two germline ends. As DNA, the CDR3 is TGTGCCAGCAAAATACAGGAAACTGAAGCTTTCTTT. It is translated as CASKIQETEAFF.

The chain carries TRBV4-1 and TRBJ2-1; D unclear. The CDR3 loop spans 15 amino acids. Germline V gene data show CDR1 as MGHRA and CDR2 as YSYEKL. Trimming removed 1 base from V and 0 bases from J, with 7 bases in between. The CDR3 reads CASSQVVPSYNEQFF. The CDR3 nucleotides are TGCGCCAGCAGCCAAGTAGTGCCCTCCTACAATGAGCAGTTCTTC.

The chain combines TRBV2 with TRBJ1-5; D is perhaps TRBD1 (6 bases). Germline values: CDR1 SNHLY, CDR2 FYNNEI. V lost 7 bases to trimming and J lost 5 bases, with 15 bases between them. This CDR3 has 14 residues. The CDR3 bases are TGTGCCAGCACCAGAGGGGGGAGGGATCAGCCCCAGCATTTT. Protein product: CASTRGGRDQPQHF. The whole variable domain, remainder taken from reference TRBV2 and TRBJ1-5, is EPEVTQTPSHQVTQMGQEVILRCVPISNHLYFYWYRQILGQKVEFLVSFYNNEISEKSEIFDDQFSVERPDGSNFTLKIRSTKLEDSAMYFCASTRGGRDQPQHFGDGTRLSIL.